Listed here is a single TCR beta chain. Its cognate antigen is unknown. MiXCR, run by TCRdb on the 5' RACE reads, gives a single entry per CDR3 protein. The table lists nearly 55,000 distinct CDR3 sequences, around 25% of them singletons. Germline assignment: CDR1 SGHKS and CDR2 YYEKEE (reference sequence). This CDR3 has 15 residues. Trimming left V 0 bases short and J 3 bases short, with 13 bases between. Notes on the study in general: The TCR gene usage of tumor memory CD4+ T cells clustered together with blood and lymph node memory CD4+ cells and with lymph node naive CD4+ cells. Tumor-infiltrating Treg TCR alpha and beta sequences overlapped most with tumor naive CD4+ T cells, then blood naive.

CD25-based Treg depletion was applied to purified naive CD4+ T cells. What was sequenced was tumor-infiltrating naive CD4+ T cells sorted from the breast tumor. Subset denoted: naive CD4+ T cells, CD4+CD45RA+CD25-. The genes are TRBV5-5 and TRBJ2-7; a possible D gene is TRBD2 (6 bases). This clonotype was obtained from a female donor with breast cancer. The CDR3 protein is CASSLVLADFYEQYF. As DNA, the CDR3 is TGTGCCAGCAGCTTGGTCTTAGCGGATTTCTACGAGCAGTACTTC.